This T cell receptor (beta chain) emerged from a study of blood T cell repertoires in COVID-19. Background on the study: The United States, Italy and Spain provided the acute and convalescent COVID-19 samples.

Original data processing: Amplified reference gene primers provided the basis for estimating nucleated cell counts. The table came from immunoSEQ multiplex PCR; TCRdb's copy has only in-frame clones and leaves some out. The V and J calls and clone size were taken over from that table, and D and trimming were inferred from the DNA. Seen here are 150,000 to 180,000 clones, roughly nine tenths observed once, and the top ten hold about 0.55%. The germline CDR1 and CDR2 sequences are MNHEY and SVGEGT. Trimming removed 0 bases from V and 0 bases from J, with 7 bases in between. The CDR3 has 15 amino acids.

This clonotype was obtained from a man aged 45-65 years with acute or convalescent COVID-19. Sequenced input: peripheral blood. The chain couples TRBV6-2 or TRBV6-3 to TRBJ2-3; no definite D call. For the CDR3, the DNA is TGTGCCAGCAGTTACTCGAGCGAGAGCACAGATACGCAGTATTTT. Residues: CASSYSSESTDTQYF.